What follows is one T cell receptor (beta chain) and its context. The sample originates from a study of blood T cell repertoires in COVID-19. Study context: COVID-19 samples, acute and convalescent, were from the United States, Italy and Spain. Sources were T cells, B-cell-depleted T cells, or PBMCs; the material itself was cDNA or gDNA.

How the authors handled the data: Estimation of nucleated cell counts relied on the amplification of reference gene primers. The method was immunoSEQ multiplex PCR; TCRdb's version includes in-frame clones alone and lacks a portion of them. The V and J calls and the clone size are those of that table, but D and trimming were determined from the DNA. The sample has a few hundred thousand clones, over 65% seen once. The V gene lost 0 bases and the J gene lost 3 bases, with 7 bases spanning the gap. The germline V gene encodes CDR1 SGHRS and CDR2 YFSETQ. The CDR3 runs 13 residues. The clonotype originates from a woman over 75 with acute or convalescent COVID-19. The material sequenced was peripheral blood. This sequence joins TRBV5-1 and TRBJ2-7, with no clear D. CDR3: CASSLDGGYEQYF. The CDR3 DNA sequence: TGCGCCAGCAGCTTGGACGGCGGCTACGAGCAGTACTTC.